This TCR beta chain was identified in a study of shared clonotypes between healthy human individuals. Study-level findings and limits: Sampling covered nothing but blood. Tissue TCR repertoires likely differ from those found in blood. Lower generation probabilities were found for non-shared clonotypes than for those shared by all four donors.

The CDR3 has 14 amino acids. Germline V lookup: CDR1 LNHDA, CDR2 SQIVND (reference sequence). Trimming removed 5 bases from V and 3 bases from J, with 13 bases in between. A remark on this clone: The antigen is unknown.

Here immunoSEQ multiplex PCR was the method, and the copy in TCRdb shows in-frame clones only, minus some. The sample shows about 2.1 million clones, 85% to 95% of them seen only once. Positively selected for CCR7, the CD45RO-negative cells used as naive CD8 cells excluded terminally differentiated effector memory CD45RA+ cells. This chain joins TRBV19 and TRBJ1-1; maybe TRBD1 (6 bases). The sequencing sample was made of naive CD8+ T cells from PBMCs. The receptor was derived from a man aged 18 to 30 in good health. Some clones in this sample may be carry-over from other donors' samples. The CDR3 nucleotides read TGTGCCAGTAGTTTTACAGGGATGGACACTGAAGCTTTCTTT. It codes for CASSFTGMDTEAFF.